This is a list of T cell receptor beta chains from one sample in a study of cytomegalovirus exposure and HLA in healthy donors. Sequenced by immunoSEQ multiplex PCR; TCRdb stores in-frame clones only, minus some. The profile shows about 120,000 clones, 60% to 85% of them singletons. Sample: PBMCs. These TCRs come from a woman aged 40-49 years in good health and CMV-seropositive. Each CDR3 is given with its conserved first and last residue.

J gene	V gene	CDR3 protein
TRBJ2-7	TRBV2	CASSGTSGGYQQYF
TRBJ2-3	TRBV6-1	CASSELIRLSTDTQYF
TRBJ2-7	TRBV6-5	CASRSGGDEQYF
TRBJ1-2	TRBV27	CASRNSTNYGYTF
TRBJ1-2	TRBV27	CASSPGYRVYGYTF
TRBJ1-1	TRBV30	CAWSVGSGVEAFF
TRBJ2-3	TRBV6-1	CASSGTGGTDTQYF
TRBJ2-3	TRBV7-9	CASSFRDTQYF
TRBJ2-5	TRBV7-9	CASSPPRWTGQETQYF
TRBJ2-7	TRBV6-6	CASSSGGLPEQYF
TRBJ2-3	TRBV9	CASSRPGLTTDTQYF
TRBJ2-7	TRBV5-6	CASSSWTGSTSAYEQYF
TRBJ1-1	TRBV29-1	CSVAPRQGWRRAFF
TRBJ1-6	TRBV5-1	CASSDPRGLDYNSPLHF
TRBJ1-2	TRBV6-5	CASSYSAVYGYTF
TRBJ1-6	TRBV5-1	CASSLDLSLGGNNSPLHF
TRBJ2-2	TRBV19	CASSSPGANTGELFF
TRBJ1-4	TRBV13	CASSSLQGAGEKLFF
TRBJ2-5	TRBV4-1	CASSQGIWDRGFETQYF
TRBJ2-3	TRBV11-1	CASSSAGWDTQYF
TRBJ1-1	TRBV2	CASISRVGGTEAFF